This T cell receptor (beta chain) was captured by sequencing in a study of T-cell reconstitution after alpha-beta-depleted transplantation in children. TCRbeta library preparation incorporated unique molecular identifiers. MiXCR was run by TCRdb on the PCR reads, yielding one entry per CDR3 protein. The data hold roughly 200,000 distinct CDR3 sequences, with roughly 10% observed a single time. V was clipped by 5 bases and J by 5 bases, with 9 bases between them. The CDR3 runs 12 residues. There are many counts of this clonotype. This clonotype was obtained from a human donor who donated a stem cell graft to a child with acute lymphoblastic leukemia. The source was PBMCs from the stem cell graft donor, collected from the stem cell graft. This chain links TRBV12-3 or TRBV12-4 with TRBJ2-5; D call uncertain. The CDR3 DNA reads TGTGCCAGCAGTCCTGACCCGGAGACCCAGTACTTC. As protein: CASSPDPETQYF.